The next 18 T cell receptor beta chains were all read from a single sample in a study of blood T cell repertoires in COVID-19. Here immunoSEQ multiplex PCR was the method, and the copy in TCRdb shows in-frame clones only, minus some. The data contain over 11,000 clones, roughly 88% of them singletons. The sequenced sample consisted of peripheral blood. The receptors were gathered from a human donor in a cohort sampled during active COVID-19.

The chain combines TRBV6-5 with TRBJ1-4; weak D call: TRBD1 (6 bases). Trimming pared 0 bases from V and 10 bases from J, leaving 12 bases between. Looked up from germline, CDR1 is MNHEY and CDR2 is SVGAGI. The CDR3 consists of 14 residues. The CDR3 coding sequence is TGTGCCAGCAGTTACTCGAAAGGGGGTCGAAAACTGTTTTTT. Translation: CASSYSKGGRKLFF.

The gene calls are TRBV6-5 and TRBJ1-5; TRBD1 matches at 9 bases. Losses at the gene ends were 0 bases for V and 6 bases for J; bases not matched to a gene: 3. This CDR3 is built from 15 residues. The germline gives CDR1 MNHEY, CDR2 SVGAGI. The CDR3 DNA follows: TGTGCCAGCAGTTACTCCTTGGACAGGGGTCAGCCCCAGCATTTT. It is translated as CASSYSLDRGQPQHF.

The chain couples TRBV5-1 to TRBJ2-3; D is unresolved. Looked up from germline, CDR1 is SGHRS and CDR2 is YFSETQ. The CDR3 is 14 residues long. Between the trimmed V and J ends, which lost 0 bases and 0 bases, there was a span of 5 bases. The CDR3 DNA is TGCGCCAGCAGCTTGGTCGCGAGCACAGATACGCAGTATTTT. This translates into CASSLVASTDTQYF.

V gene TRBV19 combines with J gene TRBJ1-3, with 7 bases identical to TRBD1. V shed 6 bases, J shed 2 bases, and the junction held 4 bases outside the gene matches. Germline assignment: CDR1 LNHDA and CDR2 SQIVND (reference sequence). There are 14 residues in the CDR3. As DNA, the CDR3 is TGTGCCAGTAGCGAAACAGGGGCTGGAAACACCATATATTTT. The encoded protein is CASSETGAGNTIYF.

The chain links TRBV27 to TRBJ1-5, with D possibly matching TRBD1 (6 bases). Germline CDR1 MNHEY, CDR2 SMNVEV (reference sequence). V was clipped by 9 bases and J by 6 bases, with 27 bases between them. The CDR3 contains 17 residues. This CDR3 reads CARSFNREGWFCQPQHF. In DNA, the CDR3 is TGTGCCAGGTCTTTTAACAGGGAAGGTTGGTTTTGTCAGCCCCAGCATTTT.

The chain recombines TRBV28 with TRBJ2-5, with TRBD2 matching over 12 bases. Germline trimming cut 3 bases from V and 5 bases from J; bases unmatched to any gene: 7. The V gene's germline CDR1 is MDHEN and CDR2 SYDVKM. The CDR3 has 16 amino acids. The CDR3 reads CASSFLAGGPLETQYF. The DNA for the CDR3 is TGTGCCAGCAGTTTTCTAGCGGGAGGGCCTCTTGAGACCCAGTACTTC.

The genes are TRBV19 and TRBJ1-5; 11 bases line up with TRBD1. Trimming cost V 7 bases and J 7 bases; bases outside gene matches: 9. CDR3 length: 15 residues. Germline V gene sequence: CDR1 LNHDA, CDR2 SQIVND (reference sequence). The CDR3 sequence is CASIAGQGVLQPQHF. The CDR3 bases are TGTGCCAGTATCGCGGGACAGGGGGTACTACAGCCCCAGCATTTT.

The V gene is TRBV2, the J gene TRBJ1-3, with TRBD1 matching over 8 bases. CDR1 is SNHLY and CDR2 is FYNNEI in the germline V gene. Trimming cost V 6 bases and J 4 bases; bases outside gene matches: 8. The CDR3 consists of 15 residues. The CDR3: CASRSQGAAGNTIYF. The DNA for the CDR3 is TGTGCCAGCAGAAGTCAGGGGGCAGCCGGAAACACCATATATTTT.

The CDR3 here is CASSYWGTTINYGYTF. CDR3 nucleotide sequence: TGTGCCAGCAGTTATTGGGGCACAACGATCAACTATGGCTACACCTTC. The V call is TRBV6-5, the J call TRBJ1-2; D possibly corresponds to TRBD1 (5 bases). V gave up 3 bases and J gave up 2 bases, with 16 bases separating them. This CDR3 region has 16 residues. The germline gives CDR1 MNHEY, CDR2 SVGAGI.

This clone appeared once. This rearrangement joins TRBV24-1 to TRBJ2-1, with D possibly matching TRBD2 (7 bases). The CDR3 loop spans 18 amino acids. V was trimmed by 6 bases and J by 5 bases, leaving 25 bases between them. CDR1 and CDR2 from the germline V gene are KGHDR and SFDVKD. CDR3 loop: CATSPLRARGGGHNEQFF. CDR3 coding DNA: TGTGCCACCAGTCCTTTGAGGGCTAGAGGGGGGGGGCACAATGAGCAGTTCTTC.

The rearrangement links TRBV29-1 to TRBJ1-5, with D maybe TRBD1 (6 bases). V gave up 7 bases and J gave up 4 bases, with 14 bases separating them. Germline assignment: CDR1 SQVTM and CDR2 ANQGSEA. The CDR3 is 13 residues long. CDR3 in amino acids: CSATPGVNQPQHF. The DNA for the CDR3 is TGCAGCGCTACCCCAGGGGTGAATCAGCCCCAGCATTTT.

The chain recombines TRBV28 with TRBJ1-2, with 9 bases aligning to TRBD1. V shed 4 bases, J shed 4 bases, and the junction held 7 bases outside the gene matches. This CDR3 has 15 amino acids. Germline-derived CDR1 and CDR2 are MDHEN and SYDVKM. Written as DNA, the CDR3 is TGTGCCAGCAGTTCGGGACAGGGTAGTGCCTATGGCTACACCTTC. Translating it yields CASSSGQGSAYGYTF.

This rearrangement joins TRBV4-1 to TRBJ1-2; 9 bases agree with TRBD1. This CDR3 is built from 15 residues. J gave up 3 bases and V 0 bases, and 2 bases lay outside the gene matches. The germline CDR1 and CDR2 sequences are MGHRA and YSYEKL. The CDR3 bases are TGCGCCAGCAGCCAAGATTGGGACAGGGACTATGGCTACACCTTC. Translated: CASSQDWDRDYGYTF.

V gene TRBV28 combines with J gene TRBJ1-2, with unresolved D. V gave up 10 bases and J gave up 4 bases, with 13 bases separating them. CDR1 and CDR2 from the germline V gene are MDHEN and SYDVKM. The CDR3 consists of 12 residues. CDR3: CAISLSPYGYTF. The CDR3 DNA reads TGTGCCATATCGCTCAGTCCCTATGGCTACACCTTC.

The chain recombines TRBV19 with TRBJ2-5; weak D call: TRBD1 (5 bases). The CDR3 consists of 14 residues. Trimming took 5 bases from V and 4 from J, leaving 14 bases between them. Per germline, CDR1 LNHDA and CDR2 SQIVND (reference sequence). The CDR3 region has the DNA TGTGCCAGTAGTCTGGGGCAGTCTACAGAGACCCAGTACTTC. It codes for CASSLGQSTETQYF.

This rearrangement joins TRBV7-6 to TRBJ2-1, with a possible D match to TRBD1 (5 bases). Trimming took 5 bases from V and 3 from J, leaving 17 bases between them. The CDR3 totals 16 residues. Germline lookup yields CDR1 SGHVS and CDR2 FNYEAQ. CDR3 in amino acids: CASSRPQGSFYNEQFF. The CDR3 bases are TGTGCCAGCAGCCGCCCCCAGGGCAGCTTCTACAATGAGCAGTTCTTC. The variable domain in full, with the rest retrieved from reference TRBV7-6 and TRBJ2-1, is GAGVSQSPRYKVTKRGQDVALRCDPISGHVSLYWYRQALGQGPEFLTYFNYEAQQDKSGLPNDRFSAERPEGSISTLTIQRTEQRDSAMYRCASSRPQGSFYNEQFFGPGTRLTVL.

V and J are TRBV14 and TRBJ1-6, with D perhaps matching TRBD1 (6 bases). The CDR3 extends over 17 amino acids. V lost 2 bases, J lost 2 bases, and 13 bases lay in between. CDR1 and CDR2 (germline): SGHDN, FVKESK. The CDR3 DNA reads as TGTGCCAGCAGCCAACTGCAGGGGCGGACCTATAATTCACCCCTCCACTTT. This gives the protein CASSQLQGRTYNSPLHF.

This clone showed up just a few times. The rearrangement joins TRBV2 to TRBJ1-2; D ambiguous. V dropped 1 base and J dropped 5 bases, with 11 bases sitting between them. Germline-derived CDR1 and CDR2 are SNHLY and FYNNEI. This CDR3 contains 14 residues. The CDR3 DNA sequence: TGTGCCAGCAGTGAAGAAGGTACAGTTTATGGCTACACCTTC. This encodes CASSEEGTVYGYTF.